This TCR beta chain appears in the sequencing data of a study of blood T cell repertoires in COVID-19. Study-level background: Spain, Italy and the United States supplied samples that represented acute and convalescent COVID-19.

This CDR3 spans 14 amino acids. Trimming pared 6 bases from V and 7 bases from J, leaving 15 bases between. Germline values: CDR1 SGHTA, CDR2 FQGNSA. Assay used: immunoSEQ multiplex PCR; TCRdb lists only in-frame clones, some missing. The sample has 89,000 or so clones, about 83% seen once. This receptor was obtained from a man aged 50-60 years with active COVID-19. The chain joins TRBV7-2 to TRBJ2-2; possible D gene TRBD1, 5 bases. The sample was peripheral blood. CDR3 coding DNA: TGTGCCAGCAGACGCTGGACACCGCACGGGGAGCTGTTTTTT. This sequence encodes CASRRWTPHGELFF. The entire variable domain, with the rest obtained from reference TRBV7-2 and TRBJ2-2, is as follows: GAGVSQSPSNKVTEKGKDVELRCDPISGHTALYWYRQSLGQGLEFLIYFQGNSAPDKSGLPSDRFSAERTGGSVSTLTIQRTQQEDSAVYLCASRRWTPHGELFFGEGSRLTVL.